This T cell receptor beta chain derives from a study of beta chain features in type 1 diabetes. Study information: Healthy donors resembled patients in age, gender and cell yields. Whole-study findings and limits: Moderately but significantly shorter TCRB CDR3s were found in Type 1 diabetes patients in all four CD4+ subsets.

V shed 10 bases and J shed 3 bases, with 15 bases lying between them. CDR3 length: 13 residues. CDR1 MNHEY and CDR2 SVGAGI come from the germline V gene. About this clone itself: The antigen remains undetermined.

Every isolated RNA sample was fully reverse transcribed, so sequencing captured expressed TCRB transcripts. Sequencing was performed with immunoSEQ multiplex PCR; in TCRdb, only in-frame clones are kept and a portion is missing. The sample shows about 260,000 clones, roughly 22% of them seen only once. The source material was naive CD4+ T cells from blood. The origin of this receptor is a woman in her thirties or forties with type 1 diabetes. The gene calls are TRBV6-5 and TRBJ1-2; a weak D match, TRBD1 (6 bases). The DNA for the CDR3 is TGTGCCACCAACAGGGCGGCGGACTATGGCTACACCTTC. This codes for CATNRAADYGYTF.